These 23 T cell receptor beta chains were sequenced from one sample in a study of blood T cell repertoires in COVID-19. This table comes from immunoSEQ multiplex PCR, and its TCRdb copy is limited to in-frame clones, with some not included. The table has a few hundred thousand clones, nearly 90% seen once. Sequenced sample: peripheral blood. The receptors come from a woman aged 30 to 39 with COVID-19, enrolled during active disease.

The rearrangement joins TRBV19 to TRBJ2-1; 9 bases fit TRBD1. The CDR3 covers 15 residues. Trimming removed 5 bases from V and 5 bases from J; junction bases left unmatched: 7. CDR1 is LNHDA, CDR2 SQIVND, per germline (reference sequence). CDR3 bases: TGTGCCAGTAGTCCCCGGACAGGGGAGGACAATGAGCAGTTCTTC. Amino acid sequence: CASSPRTGEDNEQFF. The full variable domain, with the rest looked up from reference TRBV19 and TRBJ2-1, is DGGITQSPKYLFRKEGQNVTLSCEQNLNHDAMYWYRQDPGQGLRLIYYSQIVNDFQKGDIAEGYSVSREKKESFPLTVTSAQKNPTAFYLCASSPRTGEDNEQFFGPGTRLTVL.

This sequence joins TRBV10-2 and TRBJ1-1; D gene uncertain. Germline V lookup: CDR1 WSHSY, CDR2 SAAADI. V was trimmed by 2 bases and J by 3 bases, leaving 10 bases between them. This CDR3 has 14 amino acids. In nucleotides, the CDR3 is TGCGCCAGCAGTGAGGGGCACAGCTACACTGAAGCTTTCTTT. Amino acids: CASSEGHSYTEAFF.

V usage is TRBV9 and J usage is TRBJ2-7; TRBD1 aligns across 8 bases. Losses at the gene ends were 4 bases for V and 2 bases for J; bases not matched to a gene: 8. Germline V gives CDR1 SGDLS, CDR2 YYNGEE. This CDR3 comprises 15 residues. CDR3 nucleotides: TGTGCCAGCAGCCGGCGGGACAGGCAGACCTACGAGCAGTACTTC. Translated, it gives CASSRRDRQTYEQYF.

Comments on this clone: Compared with germline, one end of the junction differs, possibly owing to a read error. The J gene is TRBJ2-3, the V gene TRBV29-1; 15 bases are a match to TRBD2. The germline V gene encodes CDR1 SQVTM and CDR2 ANQGSEA. The CDR3 sequence is 17 residues long. The CDR3, as DNA: TGCAGCGTAGAAGGAGGGACTAGCGGGGGGTTCACAGATACGCAGTATTTT. Amino acid sequence: CSVEGGTSGGFTDTQYF.

V and J are TRBV18 and TRBJ2-1; TRBD2 is a possible D gene (5 bases). CDR3 length: 14 amino acids. Germline V gene lookup returns CDR1 KGHSH and CDR2 LQKENI. Deletions cut 0 bases from V and 9 bases from J, with 12 bases between. This chain's CDR3 is CASSPPGREGEQFF. The CDR3 DNA reads as TGTGCCAGCTCACCACCTGGACGCGAGGGTGAGCAGTTCTTC.

The V gene is TRBV27, the J gene TRBJ2-7; 9 nucleotides align to TRBD1. Per germline, CDR1 MNHEY and CDR2 SMNVEV (reference sequence). CDR3 length equals 15 residues. V lost 2 bases to trimming and J lost 4 bases; unmatched junction nucleotides: 6. Here the CDR3 reads CASSLTGQGIYEQYF. The CDR3 DNA reads as TGTGCCAGCAGTTTAACGGGACAGGGAATTTACGAGCAGTACTTC.

This chain links TRBV6-5 with TRBJ1-5; D is ambiguous. V lost 6 bases and J 7 bases, leaving 16 bases between the germline ends. This CDR3 has 14 amino acids. The germline V gene has CDR1 MNHEY and CDR2 SVGAGI. This CDR3 reads CASRAPGGSQPQHF. The CDR3 DNA is TGTGCCAGCAGGGCGCCCGGAGGGAGCCAGCCCCAGCATTTT.

This sequence joins TRBV18 and TRBJ1-1; D is ambiguous. Germline assignment: CDR1 KGHSH and CDR2 LQKENI. With 0 bases removed from V and 0 bases from J, the gap between germline ends came to 8 bases. CDR3 length: 15 amino acids. The DNA for the CDR3 is TGTGCCAGCTCACCACCCGGCGGGGTGAACACTGAAGCTTTCTTT. Amino acid sequence: CASSPPGGVNTEAFF.

The rearrangement links TRBV19 to TRBJ2-3; unclear D gene. V was clipped by 3 bases and J by 6 bases, with 10 bases between them. CDR1 is LNHDA, CDR2 SQIVND, per germline (reference sequence). This CDR3 comprises 13 residues. The CDR3 sequence is CASSMAPRDTQYF. As DNA, the CDR3 is TGTGCCAGTAGTATGGCCCCCAGGGATACGCAGTATTTT. The full variable domain, completed using reference TRBV19 and TRBJ2-3, is DGGITQSPKYLFRKEGQNVTLSCEQNLNHDAMYWYRQDPGQGLRLIYYSQIVNDFQKGDIAEGYSVSREKKESFPLTVTSAQKNPTAFYLCASSMAPRDTQYFGPGTRLTVL.

V usage is TRBV7-9 and J usage is TRBJ2-1; the D is unclear. V was trimmed by 0 bases and J by 4 bases, leaving 7 bases between them. Germline loops: CDR1 SEHNR, CDR2 FQNEAQ (reference sequence). This CDR3 spans 14 amino acids. This CDR3 is CASSLASEYNEQFF. The DNA of the CDR3 is TGTGCCAGCAGCTTAGCCTCTGAGTACAATGAGCAGTTCTTC. Variable domain in full (rest from reference TRBV7-9 and TRBJ2-1): DTGVSQNPRHKITKRGQNVTFRCDPISEHNRLYWYRQTLGQGPEFLTYFQNEAQLEKSRLLSDRFSAERPKGSFSTLEIQRTEQGDSAMYLCASSLASEYNEQFFGPGTRLTVL.

The rearrangement uses TRBV5-8 and TRBJ2-1; a weak D match, TRBD2 (6 bases). The CDR3 loop spans 13 amino acids. CDR1 is SGHTS, CDR2 YDEGEE, per germline. V lost 5 bases, J lost 7 bases, and 13 bases lay in between. The CDR3 coding sequence is TGTGCCAGCAGAATGGGGCTAGCGAATGAGCAGTTCTTC. This sequence encodes CASRMGLANEQFF.

CDR3 bases: TGTGCCACCAGCGGCGTACGGGACAGACCACCCCTCCACTTT. This gives the protein CATSGVRDRPPLHF. The chain recombines TRBV15 with TRBJ1-6; TRBD1 aligns across 7 bases. With 5 bases clipped from V and 11 bases from J, the junction kept 9 bases outside the gene matches. The CDR3 totals 14 residues. From germline, CDR1 is LNHNV and CDR2 YYDKDF (reference sequence). Looking up the rest from reference TRBV15 and TRBJ1-6 gives the full variable domain: DAMVIQNPRYQVTQFGKPVTLSCSQTLNHNVMYWYQQKSSQAPKLLFHYYDKDFNNEADTPDNFQSRRPNTSFCFLDIRSPGLGDTAMYLCATSGVRDRPPLHFGNGTRLTVT.

This CDR3 reads CASSTRGRAEAFF. The CDR3 region has the DNA TGTGCCAGCAGTACCCGCGGGAGGGCTGAAGCTTTCTTT. The gene calls are TRBV12-3 or TRBV12-4 and TRBJ1-1; the D is unclear. V was pared by 5 bases and J by 6 bases, with 13 bases between. The CDR3 is 13 amino acids.

The V call is TRBV5-1, the J call TRBJ1-2, with a weak D call TRBD1 (6 bases). V lost 4 bases, J lost 3 bases, and 13 bases lay in between. This CDR3 spans 14 amino acids. In germline, CDR1 is SGHRS, CDR2 YFSETQ. The CDR3 DNA reads TGCGCCAGCAGCCCTAATGGACAGTACTATGGCTACACCTTC. As protein: CASSPNGQYYGYTF.

The CDR3 nucleotides are TGCGCCAGCAGCCAAGAGTTCGGACTACCTCAGGAAGCCCAGTACTTC. It is translated as CASSQEFGLPQEAQYF. The gene calls are TRBV4-1 and TRBJ2-5; a weak D match, TRBD2 (6 bases). Trimming pared 0 bases from V and 9 bases from J, leaving 20 bases between. The CDR3 contains 16 residues. In germline, CDR1 is MGHRA, CDR2 YSYEKL.

The chain carries TRBV19 and TRBJ2-7, with D possibly being TRBD2 (6 bases). The CDR3 is 12 residues long. V dropped 5 bases and J dropped 6 bases, with 11 bases sitting between them. Germline CDR1 and CDR2: LNHDA and SQIVND (reference sequence). In nucleotides, the CDR3 is TGTGCCAGTAGTGGGGGGATCAGCGAGCAGTACTTC. Its protein is CASSGGISEQYF. The variable domain in full, completed from reference TRBV19 and TRBJ2-7, reads DGGITQSPKYLFRKEGQNVTLSCEQNLNHDAMYWYRQDPGQGLRLIYYSQIVNDFQKGDIAEGYSVSREKKESFPLTVTSAQKNPTAFYLCASSGGISEQYFGPGTRLTVT.

The rearrangement links TRBV5-1 to TRBJ2-1; 15 bases match TRBD2. The length of the CDR3 is 17 residues. CDR1 is SGHRS and CDR2 is YFSETQ in the germline V gene. J lost 0 bases, V lost 5 bases, and 3 bases had no gene match. The CDR3 sequence is CASSTGLAGGSYNEQFF. The CDR3 nucleotides are TGCGCCAGCAGTACGGGACTAGCGGGGGGCTCCTACAATGAGCAGTTCTTC. The whole variable domain, remainder taken from reference TRBV5-1 and TRBJ2-1, is KAGVTQTPRYLIKTRGQQVTLSCSPISGHRSVSWYQQTPGQGLQFLFEYFSETQRNKGNFPGRFSGRQFSNSRSEMNVSTLELGDSALYLCASSTGLAGGSYNEQFFGPGTRLTVL.

This rearrangement joins TRBV18 to TRBJ2-5, with a weak D call TRBD1 (6 bases). Germline V gene sequence: CDR1 KGHSH, CDR2 LQKENI. Between the trimmed V and J ends, which lost 6 bases and 1 base, there was a span of 24 bases. This CDR3 is built from 18 residues. As DNA, the CDR3 is TGTGCCAGCTCGCCCACCCGCTTCAGGGAAGGGGGCCAAGAGACCCAGTACTTC. Translating gives CASSPTRFREGGQETQYF.

The V gene is TRBV9, the J gene TRBJ2-1, with D perhaps matching TRBD1 (6 bases). Germline assignment: CDR1 SGDLS and CDR2 YYNGEE. Trimming removed 5 bases at V and 9 bases at J, with 15 bases between. The CDR3 is 13 residues long. The CDR3 DNA sequence: TGTGCCAGCAGTTTCACAGGGTACGGTGAGCAGTTCTTC. It is translated as CASSFTGYGEQFF.

V usage is TRBV18 and J usage is TRBJ1-3; D is uncertain. Germline CDR1 is KGHSH and CDR2 is LQKENI. The length of the CDR3 is 15 residues. V lost 0 bases to trimming and J lost 0 bases, with 6 bases between them. CDR3 coding DNA: TGTGCCAGCTCACCACCTTCCCTCTCTGGAAACACCATATATTTT. It specifies CASSPPSLSGNTIYF.

V gene TRBV18 combines with J gene TRBJ1-1; 8 bases are shared with TRBD1. The CDR3 extends over 15 amino acids. The germline gives CDR1 KGHSH, CDR2 LQKENI. With 5 bases clipped from V and 0 bases from J, the junction kept 5 bases outside the gene matches. The CDR3 DNA follows: TGTGCCAGCTCAAGGGGGACAGGCCTGAACACTGAAGCTTTCTTT. Protein sequence: CASSRGTGLNTEAFF.

This sequence joins TRBV5-1 and TRBJ1-2, with TRBD1 identical over 9 bases. Germline V gives CDR1 SGHRS, CDR2 YFSETQ. The CDR3 is made up of 15 amino acids. Losses at the gene ends were 3 bases for V and 7 bases for J; bases not matched to a gene: 10. The CDR3 bases are TGCGCCAGCAGCTCACCCGGGACAGGGATTTCTGGCTACACCTTC. Translated: CASSSPGTGISGYTF.

The V gene is TRBV19, the J gene TRBJ1-2; D is perhaps TRBD1 (5 bases). This CDR3 comprises 13 residues. V was trimmed by 9 bases and J by 4 bases, leaving 15 bases between them. Germline CDR1 is LNHDA and CDR2 is SQIVND (reference sequence). In DNA, the CDR3 is TGTGCCAGCGGATCCGCGGGACCCTATGGCTACACCTTC. It yields the protein CASGSAGPYGYTF.